One sample yielded the 30 T cell receptor beta chains listed below, sequenced in a study of tumor and adjacent non-tumor tissue in lung cancer. A modified ARM-PCR protocol with three rounds of nested PCR amplified TCRbeta. One entry per CDR3 protein, called by TCRdb with MiXCR from the multiplex PCR reads. The sample consists of about 75,000 distinct CDR3 sequences, under 70% of them appearing once. The template was RNA from unsorted bulk tissue. This non-tumor lung sample came from over 3 cm beyond the tumor edge. Material for sequencing was distant non-tumor lung tissue. The receptors originated from a woman between 50 and 59 years old with non-small cell lung cancer.

In regard to this clonotype: A read error may produce the germline difference seen at one junction end. V gene TRBV4-2 combines with J gene TRBJ2-5; tentatively, D is TRBD2 (6 bases). Germline CDR1 is LGHNA and CDR2 is YNFKEQ. The CDR3 sequence is 16 residues long. CDR3 sequence: CASSQATGLDYVTHYF. CDR3 nucleotides: TGCGCCAGCAGCCAAGCCACGGGACTTGACTACGTGACCCACTACTTC.

The chain has TRBV13 and TRBJ2-1; TRBD1 or TRBD2 may be the D gene (5 bases each). V was trimmed by 6 bases and J by 12 bases, leaving 12 bases between them. The CDR3 spans 11 residues. Germline-derived CDR1 and CDR2 are PRHDT and FYEKMQ (reference sequence). The DNA for the CDR3 is TGTGCCAGCAGTTTCCGGGACCGGCAGTTCTTC. This encodes CASSFRDRQFF.

Comment on this clonotype: The CDR3 ends on some other residue instead of the conserved phenylalanine or tryptophan, so this is likely a read error. The DNA is omitted, as the CDR3 cannot be located on it reliably, and the CDR3 follows TCRdb's listing. The chain combines TRBV6-1 with TRBJ2-1; the table names TRBD2, a call not compared with the DNA. CDR1 is MNHNS, CDR2 SASEGT, per germline. Inclusive of both ends, the CDR3 amounts to 14 amino acids. CDR3 region: CASSLVGSVHEQFL.

The chain couples TRBV20-1 to TRBJ2-5; TRBD2 matches 11 bases. Per germline, CDR1 DFQATT and CDR2 SNEGSKA (reference sequence). Unmatched junction bases numbered 8, after V lost 1 base and J lost 4 bases. CDR3 length: 16 amino acids. The DNA of the CDR3 is TGCAGTGCTAGAGTTAGCGGGAGGGCCAACTTAGAGACCCAGTACTTC. Protein sequence: CSARVSGRANLETQYF.

This chain connects TRBV12-3 or TRBV12-4 to TRBJ2-7, with D perhaps TRBD1 (6 bases). The J call is uncertain, as TRBJ2-1 better fits the DNA end. This CDR3 has 13 amino acids. This CDR3 is CASTLDSSYEQFF. Here the CDR3 DNA reads TGTGCCAGCACCTTGGACAGTTCCTACGAGCAGTTCTTC.

This clonotype was seen just once. A much larger clone is a single base away; this may be a read error. CDR3 residues: CASSLVMTGDEKLFF. Written as DNA, the CDR3 is TGTGCCAGCAGCTTGGTCATGACAGGGGATGAAAAACTGTTTTTT. This rearrangement joins TRBV5-5 to TRBJ1-4; 8 bases align to TRBD1. There are 15 residues in the CDR3. After removal of 0 bases from V and 6 bases from J, the junction contained 4 bases not matched to a gene. The germline V gene has CDR1 SGHKS and CDR2 YYEKEE (reference sequence).

Turning to this clonotype: A much larger clone lies a single base off, so this may be a read error. CDR3 nucleotide sequence: TGTGCCAGCAGTCACTCGGCGGGAGTTGGGAATGAAAAACTGTTTTTT. Protein sequence: CASSHSAGVGNEKLFF. The chain links TRBV6-6 to TRBJ1-4; D is unclear. The V gene's germline CDR1 is MNHNY and CDR2 SVGAGI (reference sequence). This CDR3 has 16 residues.

Notes on this clonotype: The junction departs from germline at one end; a sequencing error may be responsible. The chain uses TRBV6-2 or TRBV6-3 and TRBJ2-3, with D unresolved. Germline V gene lookup returns CDR1 MNHEY and CDR2 SVGEGT. The CDR3 has 14 residues. CDR3 coding DNA: TGTGCCAGCAGGCCGGGCGGCCAGCCAGATATGCAGTATTTT. As protein: CASRPGGQPDMQYF.

Turning to this clonotype: A single base separates this from a much larger clone, so it may be a read error. This chain joins TRBV4-1 and TRBJ2-3, with 11 bases that match TRBD2. CDR3 size: 16 residues. Germline CDR1 reads MGHRA; CDR2 reads YSYEKL. The CDR3: CANSQSLAGGTDTQYF. The DNA of the CDR3 is TGCGCCAACAGCCAATCACTAGCGGGAGGCACAGATACGCAGTATTTT.

This clonotype was found many times. The rearrangement links TRBV5-4 to TRBJ2-5; D is possibly TRBD2 (6 bases). V was shortened by 4 bases and J by 2 bases, with 15 bases between the two germline ends. Germline lookup yields CDR1 SGHNT and CDR2 YYREEE (reference sequence). The CDR3 length is 15 residues. As DNA, the CDR3 is TGTGCCAGCAGCAGGAATCCAGGGACTCAAGAGACCCAGTACTTC. Amino acids: CASSRNPGTQETQYF.

In this sample, this clonotype turned up many times. The chain is built from TRBV28 and TRBJ2-3; 12 nucleotides match TRBD2. Germline CDR1 and CDR2: MDHEN and SYDVKM. The CDR3 loop spans 17 amino acids. Trimming removed 2 bases from V and 6 bases from J; junction bases left unmatched: 9. Written as DNA, the CDR3 is TGTGCCAGCAGTTTACGAGCTAGCGGGAGGGGATGGGATACGCAGTATTTT. This codes for CASSLRASGRGWDTQYF.

In the case of this clonotype: The junction does not match germline at one end; this may be a read error. This chain joins TRBV20-1 and TRBJ1-6; D is possibly TRBD1 (5 bases). In germline, CDR1 is DFQATT, CDR2 SNEGSKA (reference sequence). The CDR3 consists of 14 residues. The DNA for the CDR3 is TGCAGTGCGAGTAGGAACACAGGCAATTCACCCCTCCACTTC. Residues: CSASRNTGNSPLHF.

A few counts support this clonotype. A junction end diverges from the germline sequence, so it may reflect a read error. The chain employs TRBV11-2 and TRBJ2-7, with 7 bases aligning to TRBD1. Germline V gives CDR1 SGHAT, CDR2 FQNNGV. This CDR3 contains 15 residues. DNA for the CDR3: TGTGCCAGCAGCTCGGGGACAGATCGGACCTACGAGCACTACTTC. Protein: CASSSGTDRTYEHYF. Variable domain in full (rest from reference TRBV11-2 and TRBJ2-7): EAGVAQSPRYKIIEKRQSVAFWCNPISGHATLYWYQQILGQGPKLLIQFQNNGVVDDSQLPKDRFSAERLKGVDSTLKIQPAKLEDSAVYLCASSSGTDRTYEHYFGPGTRLTVT.

This clonotype was detected a few times. V usage is TRBV28 and J usage is TRBJ2-5, with 11 bases identical to TRBD2. The ends lost 10 bases at V and 4 bases at J; junction bases unmatched: 11. CDR3 length equals 15 residues. Germline CDR1 and CDR2: MDHEN and SYDVKM. The CDR3 protein is CATMGGTSGRETQYF. Written as DNA, the CDR3 is TGTGCCACCATGGGTGGGACTAGCGGCAGAGAGACCCAGTACTTC.

This clonotype was detected ten times or more. The V and J genes are TRBV5-6 and TRBJ2-5; TRBD2 matches at 9 bases. The CDR3 consists of 13 residues. Germline loops: CDR1 SGHDT, CDR2 YYEEEE. J gave up 5 bases and V 2 bases, and 1 base lay outside the gene matches. The CDR3 spells CASSFGTSETQYF. The CDR3 DNA follows: TGTGCCAGCAGCTTCGGGACTAGCGAGACCCAGTACTTC.

Notes on this clonotype: The final CDR3 position lacks the conserved phenylalanine or tryptophan, pointing to a likely read error. J is TRBJ2-7 and V is TRBV11-2; D might be TRBD1 (5 bases). This CDR3 is 15 amino acids long. The V end lost 1 base, the J end lost 4 bases, and 14 bases lay between the germline ends. Germline loops: CDR1 SGHAT, CDR2 FQNNGV. CDR3 protein: CASSLAPATDYEQYL. The DNA for the CDR3 is TGTGCCAGCAGCTTAGCCCCCGCGACAGATTACGAGCAGTACTTA.

This clonotype was recorded at least ten times. This chain connects TRBV6-6 to TRBJ1-5, with D possibly matching TRBD1 (5 bases). This CDR3 comprises 14 residues. Per the germline V gene, CDR1 is MNHNY and CDR2 is SVGAGI (reference sequence). Trimming removed 7 bases from V and 3 bases from J, with 13 bases in between. CDR3 nucleotides: TGTGCCAGCACCAACGGGGGGAACAATCAGCCCCAGCATTTT. Amino acids: CASTNGGNNQPQHF.

Concerning this clonotype itself: This may be a read error, as it is one base from a much larger clone. The V gene is TRBV20-1, the J gene TRBJ2-7; TRBD2 matches 8 bases. Germline trimming cut 3 bases from V and 4 bases from J; bases unmatched to any gene: 20. Germline V lookup: CDR1 DFQATT, CDR2 SNEGSKA (reference sequence). The CDR3 spans 18 residues. This CDR3 is CSASGPRTSFRERYEQYF. As DNA, the CDR3 is TGCAGTGCTAGCGGGCCGAGGACTAGCTTCAGGGAGCGGTACGAGCAGTACTTC.

This clonotype has only one observation. A much larger clone is a single base away; this may be a read error. The chain joins TRBV4-2 to TRBJ1-4, with a weak D call TRBD1 (5 bases). Germline V CDR1 and CDR2: LGHNA, YNFKEQ. The CDR3 runs to 17 residues. Trimming took off 0 bases at V and 0 bases at J, with 11 bases between the two ends. The CDR3 DNA sequence: TGTGCCAGCAGCCAAGACGGGACCAACGCAACTAATGAAAAACTGTTTTTT. This sequence encodes CASSQDGTNATNEKLFF.

This clonotype is deemed medium-sized. The chain recombines TRBV24-1 with TRBJ2-3; D is perhaps TRBD1 (5 bases). Germline V CDR1 and CDR2: KGHDR, SFDVKD. V lost 5 bases to trimming and J lost 3 bases, with 8 bases between them. This CDR3 has 13 amino acids. CDR3 sequence reads: CATSGQGTDTQYF. The CDR3 region has the DNA TGTGCCACCAGTGGGCAGGGTACAGATACGCAGTATTTT.

In its sample, this clonotype was seen a few times. The chain is built from TRBV29-1 and TRBJ2-5, with 9 bases lining up with TRBD2. CDR3 size: 16 residues. The germline V gene has CDR1 SQVTM and CDR2 ANQGSEA. V gave up 4 bases and J gave up 6 bases; unmatched junction bases: 15. The CDR3 DNA reads TGCAGCGTTGCGGCCAATAGCGGGAGCGTTGTGAAGACCCAGTACTTC. It specifies CSVAANSGSVVKTQYF.

The sample holds a few counts of this clonotype. This chain connects TRBV28 to TRBJ2-6, with TRBD1 matching over 7 bases. From germline, CDR1 is MDHEN and CDR2 SYDVKM. Trimming removed 3 bases from V and 1 base from J; junction bases left unmatched: 3. This CDR3 is 16 amino acids long. This chain's CDR3 is CASSFARGSGANVLTF. The DNA of the CDR3 is TGTGCCAGCAGTTTTGCCAGGGGGTCTGGGGCCAACGTCCTGACTTTC.

Worth noting for this clonotype: A much larger clonotype is one base distant, so this may be a read error. The rearrangement uses TRBV20-1 and TRBJ2-7; no reliable D call. The V gene lost 1 base and the J gene lost 8 bases, with 18 bases spanning the gap. Germline values: CDR1 DFQATT, CDR2 SNEGSKA (reference sequence). The CDR3 extends over 14 amino acids. This CDR3 reads CSARGQSVGYKQYF. The DNA of the CDR3 is TGCAGTGCTAGAGGACAATCGGTTGGGTACAAGCAGTACTTC.

In regard to this clonotype: The junction shows a germline mismatch at one end, possibly a read error. The DNA for the CDR3 is TGTGCCAACAGCAGTACCCCTGGGACAGGGACAATTCGCGATGAGCAGTTCTTC. Its translation: CANSSTPGTGTIRDEQFF. V and J are TRBV15 and TRBJ2-1; 9 bases align to TRBD1. The length of the CDR3 is 18 residues. Germline-derived CDR1 and CDR2 are LNHNV and YYDKDF (reference sequence).

Comment on this clonotype: Because the CDR3 is missing its conserved closing phenylalanine or tryptophan, this is likely a read error. Because the CDR3's place on the DNA is in doubt, the DNA is left out and the CDR3 is given as listed by TCRdb. The J gene is TRBJ1-1, the V gene TRBV6-6. Germline assignment: CDR1 MNHNY and CDR2 SVGAGI (reference sequence). Both ends counted, the CDR3 spans 15 residues. The CDR3 here is CARTPGGQADTEAFY.

This clonotype was observed a handful of times. The CDR3 end shows no conserved phenylalanine or tryptophan, and so a read error is likely. The chain uses TRBV11-3 and TRBJ2-2; 7 nucleotides match TRBD2. The V segment lost 4 bases and the J segment 6 bases; nucleotides outside the gene matches: 8. This CDR3 comprises 15 residues. Per germline, CDR1 SGHNT and CDR2 YENEEA. CDR3 nucleotide sequence: TGTGCCAGCAGCTCTGGGGGAGGGGTACCCGGGGAGCTGTTTCTT. Protein sequence: CASSSGGGVPGELFL.

A note on this clonotype: Compared with germline, one end of the junction differs, possibly owing to a read error. The gene calls are TRBV20-1 and TRBJ1-2, with TRBD1 identical over 7 bases. This CDR3 is built from 14 residues. Germline loops: CDR1 DFQATT, CDR2 SNEGSKA (reference sequence). CDR3 loop: CSTPDAAGGYDYTF. The CDR3 DNA follows: TGCAGTACTCCCGACGCAGCAGGGGGATATGACTACACCTTC.

The sample holds many counts of this clonotype. V and J are TRBV10-3 and TRBJ2-1; 7 bases are shared with TRBD2. V lost 4 bases to trimming and J lost 10 bases; unmatched junction nucleotides: 1. Germline lookup yields CDR1 ENHRY and CDR2 SYGVKD. The CDR3 consists of 11 residues. The CDR3 is CAISGAGEQFF. As DNA, the CDR3 is TGTGCCATCAGTGGAGCGGGGGAGCAGTTCTTC.

The V and J genes are TRBV29-1 and TRBJ2-1; D not resolved. V dropped 3 bases and J dropped 2 bases, with 8 bases sitting between them. Looked up from germline, CDR1 is SQVTM and CDR2 is ANQGSEA. This CDR3 has 13 residues. CDR3 in DNA: TGCAGCGTTGATGCAGACCCCTACAATGAGCAGTTCTTC. It encodes CSVDADPYNEQFF.

As regards this clonotype: A much larger clone lies one base from this, so it may be a read error. It is unclear where the CDR3 begins or ends on the DNA, so no DNA is shown, and the CDR3 is as TCRdb lists it. This rearrangement joins TRBV29-1 to TRBJ2-7; the table names TRBD1, a call not compared with the DNA. Both ends counted, the CDR3 spans 12 residues. Germline CDR1 and CDR2: SQVTM and ANQGSEA. Here the CDR3 reads CSVGQGSYEHYF.